These 10 T cell receptor beta chains came from one sample sequenced in a study of HIV-infected children after antiretroviral therapy interruption. This sample's treatment: PENTA 11 planned treatment interruption arm or continuous ART arm. Unique molecular identifiers were included in an RNA-based 3' RACE TCR library. One entry per CDR3 protein, called by TCRdb with MiXCR from the 3' RACE reads. Of about 46,000 distinct CDR3 sequences in the sample, 3.5% to 5% were seen once. The sample here was CD45RA+ CD4+ T cells from PBMCs, pooled from several time points, taken from a donor given antiretroviral therapy, either interrupted or continuous. The subset is: naive CD4+ CD45RA+ CD45RO- T cells. The receptors come from a pool of human donors with HIV.

In this sample, this clonotype turned up many times. The chain links TRBV11-3 to TRBJ2-1; D is undetermined. Germline assignment: CDR1 SGHNT and CDR2 YENEEA. The V and J ends lost 3 bases and 7 bases respectively, with 4 bases between them. The CDR3 has 11 residues. Here the CDR3 DNA reads TGTGCCAGCAGCTTCCTAAATGAGCAGTTCTTC. Translation: CASSFLNEQFF.

This clonotype was recorded at least ten times. This chain joins TRBV20-1 and TRBJ1-1; the match to TRBD1 covers 9 bases. Germline assignment: CDR1 DFQATT and CDR2 SNEGSKA (reference sequence). The CDR3 contains 15 residues. J lost 4 bases, V lost 4 bases, and 10 bases had no gene match. CDR3: CSATNRGPPFTEAFF. In DNA, the CDR3 is TGCAGTGCTACTAACAGGGGGCCCCCTTTCACTGAAGCTTTCTTT.

This clonotype was counted many times. This chain connects TRBV19 to TRBJ2-7; 8 nucleotides line up with TRBD1. The germline V gene has CDR1 LNHDA and CDR2 SQIVND (reference sequence). The CDR3 sequence is 14 residues long. Trimming cost V 2 bases and J 0 bases; bases outside gene matches: 0. CDR3 in DNA: TGTGCCAGTAGTATACAGGGGGCCTCCTACGAGCAGTACTTC. The encoded protein is CASSIQGASYEQYF.

This clonotype was detected ten times or more. The V call is TRBV25-1, the J call TRBJ1-6; 8 nucleotides align to TRBD1. This CDR3 region has 15 residues. CDR1 and CDR2 (germline): MGHDK, SYGVNS. V dropped 3 bases and J dropped 10; count of bases not matched to a gene: 8. This CDR3 is CASSDLDRDSSPLHF. CDR3 bases: TGTGCCAGCAGTGATTTGGACAGGGATTCCTCACCCCTCCACTTT.

This clonotype occurred many times. V gene TRBV7-2 combines with J gene TRBJ2-3; no clear D. The ends were cut back, 2 bases at V and 6 bases at J, with 3 bases in the middle. CDR1 is SGHTA and CDR2 is FQGNSA in the germline V gene. This CDR3 contains 11 residues. The CDR3 spells CASSLLDTQYF. CDR3 coding DNA: TGTGCCAGCAGCTTATTGGATACGCAGTATTTT. The whole variable domain, filled in from reference TRBV7-2 and TRBJ2-3, reads GAGVSQSPSNKVTEKGKDVELRCDPISGHTALYWYRQSLGQGLEFLIYFQGNSAPDKSGLPSDRFSAERTGGSVSTLTIQRTQQEDSAVYLCASSLLDTQYFGPGTRLTVL.

This clonotype came up a few times. V usage is TRBV3-1 and J usage is TRBJ2-3; unclear D gene. This CDR3 is built from 17 residues. Trimming shortened V by 1 base and J by 6 bases, and 20 bases separated the two germline ends. Germline CDR1 LGHDT, CDR2 YNNKEL (reference sequence). The CDR3 sequence is CASSQVVGSDLGDTQYF. Here the CDR3 DNA reads TGTGCCAGCAGCCAAGTTGTAGGGTCTGATCTGGGGGATACGCAGTATTTT.

This clonotype was observed at least ten times. The rearrangement uses TRBV15 and TRBJ2-2; D gene uncertain. This CDR3 comprises 14 residues. Germline CDR1 is LNHNV and CDR2 is YYDKDF (reference sequence). V lost 0 bases to trimming and J lost 8 bases, with 10 bases between them. The CDR3 coding sequence is TGTGCCACCAGCAGAGATGGTTATCGGGGGGAGCTGTTTTTT. Translating gives CATSRDGYRGELFF.

This rearrangement joins TRBV13 to TRBJ2-2; D is possibly TRBD2 (6 bases). Germline V gene data show CDR1 as PRHDT and CDR2 as FYEKMQ (reference sequence). Trimming removed 4 bases at V and 2 bases at J, with 14 bases between. CDR3 length equals 16 residues. CDR3 nucleotides: TGTGCCAGCAGCTACCTAGGGACTTTCAACACCGGGGAGCTGTTTTTT. Encoded protein: CASSYLGTFNTGELFF. The full variable domain, its missing parts supplied by reference TRBV13 and TRBJ2-2, is AAGVIQSPRHLIKEKRETATLKCYPIPRHDTVYWYQQGPGQDPQFLISFYEKMQSDKGSIPDRFSAQQFSDYHSELNMSSLELGDSALYFCASSYLGTFNTGELFFGEGSRLTVL.

This clonotype was counted at least ten times. This chain uses TRBV2 with TRBJ2-3; D not resolved. V was cut by 6 bases and J by 6 bases, with 10 bases left in between. In germline, CDR1 is SNHLY, CDR2 FYNNEI. The CDR3 consists of 12 residues. CDR3 nucleotides: TGTGCCAGCAGGTACACCACGGATACGCAGTATTTT. Translating gives CASRYTTDTQYF.

This clonotype came up many times. The gene calls are TRBV27 and TRBJ1-5, with a possible D match to TRBD1 (6 bases). The CDR3 has 14 amino acids. Germline CDR1 MNHEY, CDR2 SMNVEV (reference sequence). The germline V and J ends were trimmed by 2 bases and 8 bases, with 13 bases remaining between them. The CDR3 sequence: CASSLPGATKPQHF. The DNA of the CDR3 is TGTGCCAGCAGTTTACCAGGGGCAACCAAGCCCCAGCATTTT.